This T cell receptor (beta chain) appears in the sequencing data of a study of beta chain features in type 1 diabetes. Remarks on this clone: Antigen unknown.

Findings and caveats of the study: Moderate but significant shortening of TCRB CDR3s was recorded in all four CD4+ subsets from Type 1 diabetes patients.

From germline, CDR1 is SNHLY and CDR2 FYNNEI. The CDR3 spans 13 residues. With V trimmed by 6 bases and J by 8 bases, 8 bases remained unmatched. Expressed TCRB transcripts got sequenced, as all isolated RNA was reverse transcribed. Libraries were prepared by immunoSEQ multiplex PCR; TCRdb keeps only in-frame clonotypes and omits some of them. This sample yields about 270,000 clones, of which around 14% are seen a single time; about 0.027% belongs to the top ten. This receptor was taken from a woman between 40 and 55 years old in good health. The chain couples TRBV2 to TRBJ1-2; 8 bases agree with TRBD1. Material for sequencing was naive CD4+ T cells from blood. CDR3 DNA sequence: TGTGCCAGCAGGATCAGGGGGCCACTCGGCTACACCTTC. Translating gives CASRIRGPLGYTF.